The next 8 T cell receptor beta chains were all read from a single sample in a study of cytotoxic CD8 clonotypes in ibrutinib-treated CLL. Some clones are missing from TCRdb's copy, which holds only in-frame ones; the method was immunoSEQ multiplex PCR. Among about 300,000 clones listed, around 77% were seen once. The material sequenced was PBMCs, taken at disease progression, from a patient treated with ibrutinib. The source is a human donor with chronic lymphocytic leukemia.

This chain joins TRBV10-3 and TRBJ2-7; 10 nucleotides agree with TRBD1. V shed 6 bases, J shed 0 bases, and the junction held 2 bases outside the gene matches. CDR1 and CDR2 (germline): ENHRY, SYGVKD. This CDR3 has 14 amino acids. DNA for the CDR3: TGTGCCATCAGCCGGACAGGGGGCTCCTACGAGCAGTACTTC. Translation: CAISRTGGSYEQYF.

This clone was observed a single time. The genes are TRBV29-1 and TRBJ1-3; D unclear. CDR1 is SQVTM, CDR2 ANQGSEA, per germline. CDR3 size: 13 residues. V was pared by 3 bases and J by 4 bases, with 10 bases between. The DNA for the CDR3 is TGCAGCGTTGAGGAGGGCACGGGAAACACCATATATTTT. This encodes CSVEEGTGNTIYF.

The chain links TRBV1 to TRBJ2-1; the DNA was not used to check the table's D call, TRBD1. TRBV1 counts as a pseudogene. This CDR3 has 16 residues. The CDR3 coding sequence is TGCACCAGCAGCCAAGATGCCGGGACAGGCGACAATGAGCAGTTCTTC. This sequence encodes CTSSQDAGTGDNEQFF.

The V call is TRBV28, the J call TRBJ2-7; 7 positions match TRBD1. Germline CDR1 is MDHEN and CDR2 is SYDVKM. The CDR3 consists of 13 residues. Trimming at V came to 4 bases and at J to 3 bases, leaving 3 bases not matched to a gene. This CDR3 reads CASSSGGYYEQYF. In DNA form, the CDR3 reads TGTGCCAGCAGTTCAGGGGGATACTACGAGCAGTACTTC.

V gene TRBV21-1 combines with J gene TRBJ2-7. TRBV21-1 is tagged as a pseudogene. This CDR3 has 12 amino acids. The CDR3 DNA follows: TGTGCCAGCCAAGCGCGACACTACGAGCAGTACTTC. Translation gives CASQARHYEQYF.

The genes are TRBV10-3 and TRBJ1-1; tentative D call: TRBD1 (6 bases). Germline V gene data show CDR1 as ENHRY and CDR2 as SYGVKD. The CDR3 has 14 amino acids. With 6 bases removed from V and 0 bases from J, the gap between germline ends came to 11 bases. In DNA, the CDR3 is TGTGCCATCAGAGAGGACAGTATGAACACTGAAGCTTTCTTT. Its translation: CAIREDSMNTEAFF.

J is TRBJ1-5 and V is TRBV18, with unresolved D. Germline CDR1 and CDR2: KGHSH and LQKENI. Between the trimmed V and J ends, which lost 3 bases and 5 bases, there was a span of 8 bases. CDR3 length: 13 amino acids. DNA of the CDR3: TGTGCCAGCTCACCCGAGGTGGATCAGCCCCAGCATTTT. It is translated as CASSPEVDQPQHF. The variable domain in full, with the rest retrieved from reference TRBV18 and TRBJ1-5, is NAGVMQNPRHLVRRRGQEARLRCSPMKGHSHVYWYRQLPEEGLKFMVYLQKENIIDESGMPKERFSAEFPKEGPSILRIQQVVRGDSAAYFCASSPEVDQPQHFGDGTRLSIL.

This chain links TRBV19 with TRBJ1-2; D is uncertain. The CDR3 contains 12 residues. V was pared by 3 bases and J by 8 bases, with 10 bases between. Germline V lookup: CDR1 LNHDA, CDR2 SQIVND (reference sequence). The CDR3 DNA sequence: TGTGCCAGTAGTATTCAGGTTGGCGGCTACACCTTC. Translating gives CASSIQVGGYTF.